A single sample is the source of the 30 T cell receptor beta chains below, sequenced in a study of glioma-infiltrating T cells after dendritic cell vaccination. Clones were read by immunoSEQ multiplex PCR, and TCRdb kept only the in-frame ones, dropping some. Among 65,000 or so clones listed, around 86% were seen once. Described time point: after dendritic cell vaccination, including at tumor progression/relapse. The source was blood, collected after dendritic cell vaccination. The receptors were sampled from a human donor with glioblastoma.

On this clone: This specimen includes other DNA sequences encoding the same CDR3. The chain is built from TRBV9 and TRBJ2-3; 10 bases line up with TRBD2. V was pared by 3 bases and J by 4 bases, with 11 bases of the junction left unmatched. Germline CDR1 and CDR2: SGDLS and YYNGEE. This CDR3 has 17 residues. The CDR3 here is CASSAQGLAGVSDTQYF. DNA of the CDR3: TGTGCCAGCAGCGCGCAGGGGCTAGCGGGAGTTTCAGATACGCAGTATTTT.

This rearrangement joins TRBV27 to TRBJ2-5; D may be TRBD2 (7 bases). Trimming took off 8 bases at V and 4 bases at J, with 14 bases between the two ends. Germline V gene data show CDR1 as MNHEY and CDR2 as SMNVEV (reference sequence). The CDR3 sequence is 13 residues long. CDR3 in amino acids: CASRGGARETQYF. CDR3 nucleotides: TGTGCCAGCCGTGGGGGGGCCCGAGAGACCCAGTACTTC.

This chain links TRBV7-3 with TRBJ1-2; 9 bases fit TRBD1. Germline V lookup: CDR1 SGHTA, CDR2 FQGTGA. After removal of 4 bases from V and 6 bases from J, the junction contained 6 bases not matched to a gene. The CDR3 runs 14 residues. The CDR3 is CASSSRDRVDGYTF. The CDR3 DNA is TGTGCCAGCAGCTCCCGGGACAGGGTGGATGGCTACACCTTC.

CDR3 protein: CASGSGDASGANVLTF. Here the CDR3 DNA reads TGCGCCAGCGGTAGCGGGGATGCTTCTGGGGCCAACGTCCTGACTTTC. The chain is built from TRBV5-1 and TRBJ2-6; 8 nucleotides align to TRBD2. The V segment lost 7 bases and the J segment 1 base; nucleotides outside the gene matches: 7. Per the germline V gene, CDR1 is SGHRS and CDR2 is YFSETQ. The CDR3 length is 16 residues. Looking up the rest from reference TRBV5-1 and TRBJ2-6 gives the full variable domain: KAGVTQTPRYLIKTRGQQVTLSCSPISGHRSVSWYQQTPGQGLQFLFEYFSETQRNKGNFPGRFSGRQFSNSRSEMNVSTLELGDSALYLCASGSGDASGANVLTFGAGSRLTVL.

The CDR3 DNA is TGTGCCAGCAGTCCGGGACAGAAGGATACGCAGTATTTT. Its protein product is CASSPGQKDTQYF. The chain uses TRBV13 and TRBJ2-3; 7 positions agree with TRBD1. With 6 bases clipped from V and 6 bases from J, the junction kept 6 bases outside the gene matches. CDR3 length: 13 amino acids. In germline, CDR1 is PRHDT, CDR2 FYEKMQ (reference sequence). The whole variable domain, remainder taken from reference TRBV13 and TRBJ2-3, is AAGVIQSPRHLIKEKRETATLKCYPIPRHDTVYWYQQGPGQDPQFLISFYEKMQSDKGSIPDRFSAQQFSDYHSELNMSSLELGDSALYFCASSPGQKDTQYFGPGTRLTVL.

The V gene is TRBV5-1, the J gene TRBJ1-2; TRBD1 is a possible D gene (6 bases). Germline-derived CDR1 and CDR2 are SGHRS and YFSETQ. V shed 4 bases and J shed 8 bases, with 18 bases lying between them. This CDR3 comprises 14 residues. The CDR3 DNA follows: TGCGCCAGCAGCGAGGAAGTGGACAGATGGGGCTACACCTTC. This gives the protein CASSEEVDRWGYTF.

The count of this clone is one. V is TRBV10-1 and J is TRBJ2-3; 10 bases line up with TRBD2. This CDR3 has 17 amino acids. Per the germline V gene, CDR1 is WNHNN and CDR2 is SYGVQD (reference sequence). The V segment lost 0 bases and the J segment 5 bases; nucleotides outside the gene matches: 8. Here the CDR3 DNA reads TGCGCCAGCAGTGAGTCGATTCTAGCGGGAGCGGGAGATACGCAGTATTTT. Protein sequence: CASSESILAGAGDTQYF.

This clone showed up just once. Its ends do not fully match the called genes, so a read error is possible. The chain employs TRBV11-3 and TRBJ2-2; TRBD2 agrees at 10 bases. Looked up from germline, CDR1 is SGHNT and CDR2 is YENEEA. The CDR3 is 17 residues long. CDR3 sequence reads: CASSLWTSGESNGGLFF. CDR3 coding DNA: TGTGCCAGCAGCTTGTGGACTAGCGGAGAGAGTAACGGGGGGCTGTTTTTT.

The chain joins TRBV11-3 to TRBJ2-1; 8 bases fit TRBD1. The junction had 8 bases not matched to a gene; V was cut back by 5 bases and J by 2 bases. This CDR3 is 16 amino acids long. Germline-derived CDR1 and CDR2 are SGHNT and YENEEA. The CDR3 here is CASSALQGVAYNEQFF. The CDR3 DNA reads TGTGCCAGCAGCGCGCTACAGGGGGTCGCCTACAATGAGCAGTTCTTC.

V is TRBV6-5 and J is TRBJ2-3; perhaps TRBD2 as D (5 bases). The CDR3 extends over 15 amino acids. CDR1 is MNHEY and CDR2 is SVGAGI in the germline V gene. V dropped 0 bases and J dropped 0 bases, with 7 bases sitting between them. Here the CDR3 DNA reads TGTGCCAGCAGTTACTCGAGACTAAGCACAGATACGCAGTATTTT. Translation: CASSYSRLSTDTQYF.

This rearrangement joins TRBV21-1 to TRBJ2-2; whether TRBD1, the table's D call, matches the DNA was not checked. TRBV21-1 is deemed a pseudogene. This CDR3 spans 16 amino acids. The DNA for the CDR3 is TGTGCCAGCAGCAAGCGGACAGGGTCGAACACCGGGGAGCTGTTTTTT. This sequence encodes CASSKRTGSNTGELFF.

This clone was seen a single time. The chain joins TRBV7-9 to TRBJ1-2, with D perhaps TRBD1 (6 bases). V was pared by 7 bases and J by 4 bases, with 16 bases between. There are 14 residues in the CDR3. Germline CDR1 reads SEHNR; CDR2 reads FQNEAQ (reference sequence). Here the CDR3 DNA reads TGTGCCAGCACCAACCCCGGGGGGGCCTATGGCTACACCTTC. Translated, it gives CASTNPGGAYGYTF.

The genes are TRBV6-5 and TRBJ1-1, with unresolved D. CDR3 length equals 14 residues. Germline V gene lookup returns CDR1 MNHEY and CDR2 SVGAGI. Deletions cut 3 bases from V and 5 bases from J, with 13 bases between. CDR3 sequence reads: CASSYLGGDTEAFF. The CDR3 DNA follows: TGTGCCAGCAGTTATTTGGGTGGAGATACTGAAGCTTTCTTT.

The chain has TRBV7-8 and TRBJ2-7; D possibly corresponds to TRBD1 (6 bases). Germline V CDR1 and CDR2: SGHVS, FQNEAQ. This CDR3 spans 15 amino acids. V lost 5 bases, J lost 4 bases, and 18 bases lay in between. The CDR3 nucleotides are TGTGCCAGCAGCACTCGGTCGAGGGGGACGTACGAGCAGTACTTC. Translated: CASSTRSRGTYEQYF. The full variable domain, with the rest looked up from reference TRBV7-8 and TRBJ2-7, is GAGVSQSPRYKVAKRGQDVALRCDPISGHVSLFWYQQALGQGPEFLTYFQNEAQLDKSGLPSDRFFAERPEGSVSTLKIQRTQQEDSAVYLCASSTRSRGTYEQYFGPGTRLTVT.

The CDR3 spells CASSLLQGFAKNIQYF. The CDR3, as DNA: TGTGCCAGCAGCCTCCTACAGGGGTTCGCCAAAAACATTCAGTACTTC. The chain is built from TRBV4-2 and TRBJ2-4; TRBD1 agrees at 7 bases. The junction had 7 bases not matched to a gene; V was cut back by 4 bases and J by 1 base. Germline values: CDR1 LGHNA, CDR2 YNFKEQ. This CDR3 is built from 16 residues.

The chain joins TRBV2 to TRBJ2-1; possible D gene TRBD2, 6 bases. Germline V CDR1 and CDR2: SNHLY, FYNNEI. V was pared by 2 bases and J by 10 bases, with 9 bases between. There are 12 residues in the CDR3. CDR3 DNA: TGTGCCAGCAGTGAAACGGGAGACGAGCAGTTCTTC. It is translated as CASSETGDEQFF.

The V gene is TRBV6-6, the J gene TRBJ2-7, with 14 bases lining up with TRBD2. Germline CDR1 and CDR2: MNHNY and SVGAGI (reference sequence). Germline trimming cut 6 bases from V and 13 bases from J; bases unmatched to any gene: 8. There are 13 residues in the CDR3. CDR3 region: CASSFGTSGGLYF. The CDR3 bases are TGTGCCAGCAGCTTTGGGACTAGCGGGGGTCTCTACTTC.

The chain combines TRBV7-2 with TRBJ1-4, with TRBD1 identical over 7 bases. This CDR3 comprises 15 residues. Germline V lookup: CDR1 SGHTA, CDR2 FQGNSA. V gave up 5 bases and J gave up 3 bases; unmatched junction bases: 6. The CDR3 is CASSARGMANEKLFF. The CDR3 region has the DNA TGTGCCAGCAGCGCCAGGGGGATGGCTAATGAAAAACTGTTTTTT.

CDR3 region: CASSPLASGTSTDTQYF. CDR3 DNA sequence: TGTGCCAGCTCACCACTGGCTAGCGGGACTAGCACAGATACGCAGTATTTT. V usage is TRBV18 and J usage is TRBJ2-3; 9 bases match TRBD2. The CDR3 covers 17 residues. The trim removed 1 base at V and 0 bases at J, leaving 5 bases unmatched. The V gene's germline CDR1 is KGHSH and CDR2 LQKENI.

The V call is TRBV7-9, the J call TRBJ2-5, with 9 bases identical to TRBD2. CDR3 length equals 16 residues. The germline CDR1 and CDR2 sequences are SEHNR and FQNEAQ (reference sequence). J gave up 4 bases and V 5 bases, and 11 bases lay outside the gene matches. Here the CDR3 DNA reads TGTGCCAGCAGCCCGAGCTTAGCGGGAGTCGGAGAGACCCAGTACTTC. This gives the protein CASSPSLAGVGETQYF.

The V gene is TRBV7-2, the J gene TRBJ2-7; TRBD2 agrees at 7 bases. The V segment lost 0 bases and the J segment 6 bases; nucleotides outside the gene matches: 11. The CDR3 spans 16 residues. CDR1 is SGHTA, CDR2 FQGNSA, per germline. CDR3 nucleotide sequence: TGTGCCAGCAGCTTAGCCGCGGGGGATAAATTTCGCGAGCAGTACTTC. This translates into CASSLAAGDKFREQYF.

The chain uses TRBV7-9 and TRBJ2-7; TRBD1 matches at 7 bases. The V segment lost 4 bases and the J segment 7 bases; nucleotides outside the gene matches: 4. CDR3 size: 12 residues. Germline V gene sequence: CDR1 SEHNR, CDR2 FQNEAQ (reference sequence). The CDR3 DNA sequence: TGTGCCAGCAGCTCACAGGGGCCGGAGCAGTACTTC. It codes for CASSSQGPEQYF.

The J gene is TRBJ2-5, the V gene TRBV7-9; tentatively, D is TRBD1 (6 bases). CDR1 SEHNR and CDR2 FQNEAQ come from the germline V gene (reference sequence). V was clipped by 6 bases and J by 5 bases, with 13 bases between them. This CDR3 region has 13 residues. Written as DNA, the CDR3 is TGTGCCAGCAGTTACCAGGGGTTGGAGACCCAGTACTTC. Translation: CASSYQGLETQYF.

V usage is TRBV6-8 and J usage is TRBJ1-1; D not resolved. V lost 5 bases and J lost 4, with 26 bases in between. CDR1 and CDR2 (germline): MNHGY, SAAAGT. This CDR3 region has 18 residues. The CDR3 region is CASSPIPFDSREGTEAFF. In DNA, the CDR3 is TGTGCCAGCAGTCCCATACCATTCGACTCCCGGGAGGGCACTGAAGCTTTCTTT.

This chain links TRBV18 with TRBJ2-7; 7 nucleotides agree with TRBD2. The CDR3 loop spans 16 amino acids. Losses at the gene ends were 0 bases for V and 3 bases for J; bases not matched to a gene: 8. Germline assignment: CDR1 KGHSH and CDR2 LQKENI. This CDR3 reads CASSPPGGTLGYEQYF. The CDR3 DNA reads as TGTGCCAGCTCACCACCGGGGGGGACTCTCGGCTACGAGCAGTACTTC.

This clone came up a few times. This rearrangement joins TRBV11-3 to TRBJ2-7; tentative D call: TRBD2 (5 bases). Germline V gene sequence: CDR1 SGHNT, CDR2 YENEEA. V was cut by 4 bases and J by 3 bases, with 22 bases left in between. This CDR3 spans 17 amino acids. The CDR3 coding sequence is TGTGCCAGCAGCTCCCATTCAAGATGGGAGCAGAACTACGAGCAGTACTTC. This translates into CASSSHSRWEQNYEQYF.

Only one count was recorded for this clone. The CDR3 region is CASSLSRANTEAFF. CDR3 nucleotide sequence: TGTGCCAGCAGCTTATCCAGGGCCAACACTGAAGCTTTCTTT. V usage is TRBV7-2 and J usage is TRBJ1-1; the D gene is possibly TRBD1 (5 bases). The V end lost 2 bases, the J end lost 2 bases, and 9 bases lay between the germline ends. Germline V gene sequence: CDR1 SGHTA, CDR2 FQGNSA. The CDR3 loop spans 14 amino acids. The whole variable domain, filled in from reference TRBV7-2 and TRBJ1-1, reads GAGVSQSPSNKVTEKGKDVELRCDPISGHTALYWYRQSLGQGLEFLIYFQGNSAPDKSGLPSDRFSAERTGGSVSTLTIQRTQQEDSAVYLCASSLSRANTEAFFGQGTRLTVV.

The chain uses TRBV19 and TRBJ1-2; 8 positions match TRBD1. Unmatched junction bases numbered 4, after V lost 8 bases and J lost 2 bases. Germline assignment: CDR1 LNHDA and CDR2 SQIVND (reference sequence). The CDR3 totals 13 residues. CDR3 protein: CASADRGNYGYTF. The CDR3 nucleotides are TGTGCCAGTGCTGACAGGGGAAACTATGGCTACACCTTC.

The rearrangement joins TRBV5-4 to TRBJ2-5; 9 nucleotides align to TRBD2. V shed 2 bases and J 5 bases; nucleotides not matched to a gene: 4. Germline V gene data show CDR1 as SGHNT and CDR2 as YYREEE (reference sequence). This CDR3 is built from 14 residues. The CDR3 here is CASSFGGGVETQYF. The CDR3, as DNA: TGTGCCAGCAGCTTTGGCGGGGGGGTTGAGACCCAGTACTTC.

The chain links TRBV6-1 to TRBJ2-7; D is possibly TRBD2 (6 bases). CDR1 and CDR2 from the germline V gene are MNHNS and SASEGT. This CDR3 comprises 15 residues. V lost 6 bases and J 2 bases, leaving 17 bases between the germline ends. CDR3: CASRGDQGGAYEQYF. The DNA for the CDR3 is TGTGCCAGCAGGGGGGACCAGGGCGGGGCCTACGAGCAGTACTTC.